The 16 T cell receptor beta chains given below trace back to one sample, sequenced in a study of tumor-infiltrating lymphocytes in primary liver carcinoma. For each extraction, RNA and DNA were obtained together from roughly 20-30 mg of unsorted bulk tissue. Synthesis of TCR beta cDNA was carried out from approximately 470 ng total RNA with a constant-region primer. What produced the TCR beta libraries was three nested multiplex PCR rounds using slightly modified ARM-PCR. TRBV1-TRBV30 forward and Cbeta reverse primers drove the first two roughly 10-cycle rounds. TCRdb passed the multiplex PCR reads through MiXCR, listing each CDR3 protein once. The sample has over 100,000 distinct CDR3 sequences, approximately 68% seen once. The sequenced sample was tumor-adjacent normal liver tissue. The receptor set was obtained from a woman aged 60-75 years with primary liver carcinoma and hepatitis B virus infection.

With respect to this clonotype: The junction departs from the called germline gene at one end, perhaps through a read error. The chain couples TRBV12-3 or TRBV12-4 to TRBJ1-5, with D possibly being TRBD1 (5 bases). This CDR3 is 14 amino acids long. The CDR3 protein is CTSSSGYSNRPQHF. The CDR3 DNA follows: TGTACCAGCAGTTCAGGGTATAGCAATCGGCCCCAGCATTTT.

As regards this clonotype: At one boundary the junction diverges from the germline segment, which might be a read error. This chain joins TRBV11-3 and TRBJ2-7, with 10 positions matching TRBD2. Germline V gene sequence: CDR1 SGHNT, CDR2 YENEEA. The CDR3 consists of 13 residues. CDR3: CANSPRTSGEVYF. The CDR3 bases are TGTGCCAACAGCCCCAGGACTAGCGGAGAGGTGTACTTC.

In regard to this clonotype: At one boundary the junction diverges from the germline segment, which might be a read error. The chain links TRBV11-3 to TRBJ2-7; 9 bases fit TRBD2. CDR1 SGHNT and CDR2 YENEEA come from the germline V gene. This CDR3 contains 13 residues. Here the CDR3 DNA reads TGTGCCAGCAGCCCCCTGACTAGCGGAGAAGTGTACTTT. Translating it yields CASSPLTSGEVYF.

As regards this clonotype: A much larger clone lies a single base off, so this may be a read error. This chain connects TRBV5-1 to TRBJ2-5; D is unresolved. This CDR3 region has 14 residues. Germline V gene sequence: CDR1 SGHRS, CDR2 YFSETQ. CDR3 in DNA: TGCGCCAACAGCTTCAATAGTGACAAAGAGACCCAGTACTTC. It is translated as CANSFNSDKETQYF.

Regarding this clonotype: The CDR3 does not close with the conserved phenylalanine or tryptophan, likely indicating a read error. V and J are TRBV12-3 or TRBV12-4 and TRBJ1-2; D possibly corresponds to TRBD1 (5 bases). The V end lost 5 bases, the J end lost 4 bases, and 8 bases lay between the germline ends. The CDR3 contains 12 residues. The CDR3, as DNA: TGTGCCAGCAGTCCACAGGTCTATGGCTACACCTTG. It specifies CASSPQVYGYTL.

With regard to this clonotype: A much larger clone lies one base from this, so it may be a read error. The J gene is TRBJ2-7, the V gene TRBV28, with D tentatively TRBD2 (5 bases). This CDR3 has 13 residues. CDR1 and CDR2 from the germline V gene are MDHEN and SYDVKM. CDR3 in amino acids: CPSTQSPREKQYF. The CDR3 DNA follows: TGTCCCAGCACCCAATCCCCCCGGGAAAAGCAGTACTTC.

This clonotype was recorded many times. V usage is TRBV30 and J usage is TRBJ1-1; D is uncertain. V was clipped by 2 bases and J by 0 bases, with 7 bases between them. From germline, CDR1 is GTSNPN and CDR2 SVGIG (reference sequence). The CDR3 is 13 amino acids. CDR3 in amino acids: CAWSLTVNTEAFF. CDR3 DNA sequence: TGTGCCTGGAGTCTCACAGTGAACACTGAAGCTTTCTTT.

Points on this clonotype: This could be a read error, since a much larger clone is one nucleotide away. The chain couples TRBV28 to TRBJ2-1; no clear D gene. This CDR3 spans 13 amino acids. CDR1 MDHEN and CDR2 SYDVKM come from the germline V gene. Trimming removed 7 bases at V and 8 bases at J, with 15 bases between. The CDR3 bases are TGTGCCAGCACCCAGAGGACGGTGCATGAGCAGTTCTTC. Its protein product is CASTQRTVHEQFF.

Comments on this clonotype: The junction departs from germline at one end; a sequencing error may be responsible. This chain joins TRBV5-5 and TRBJ2-6; D perhaps matches TRBD1 (5 bases). The CDR3 loop spans 16 amino acids. Per germline, CDR1 SGHKS and CDR2 YYEKEE (reference sequence). DNA of the CDR3: TGTGCCGGCAGCTCGCCAAAGGGGACTGGGGCCAACGTCCTGACTTTC. This encodes CAGSSPKGTGANVLTF. The entire variable domain, with the rest obtained from reference TRBV5-5 and TRBJ2-6, is as follows: DAGVTQSPTHLIKTRGQQVTLRCSPISGHKSVSWYQQVLGQGPQFIFQYYEKEERGRGNFPDRFSARQFPNYSSELNVNALLLGDSALYLCAGSSPKGTGANVLTFGAGSRLTVL.

As regards this clonotype: The CDR3 does not end in the conserved phenylalanine or tryptophan, so this is likely a read error. The chain combines TRBV29-1 with TRBJ2-7; D is perhaps TRBD1 or TRBD2 (5 bases each). V lost 1 base and J lost 3, with 13 bases in between. The CDR3 consists of 14 residues. Germline V gene lookup returns CDR1 SQVTM and CDR2 ANQGSEA. CDR3 region: CSVEVGTGRYEQYL. In DNA, the CDR3 is TGCAGCGTTGAAGTCGGGACCGGACGCTACGAGCAGTACTTA.

A note on this clonotype: A much larger clone is a single base away; this may be a read error. J is TRBJ2-7 and V is TRBV30, with D possibly TRBD1 on 6 matching bases. The length of the CDR3 is 12 residues. Germline values: CDR1 GTSNPN, CDR2 SVGIG (reference sequence). CDR3 amino acids: CAWSTGYYEHYF. The CDR3 coding sequence is TGTGCCTGGTCGACAGGCTACTACGAGCACTACTTC.

The V and J genes are TRBV29-1 and TRBJ2-3; tentatively, D is TRBD1 (6 bases). CDR3 length equals 13 residues. Per germline, CDR1 SQVTM and CDR2 ANQGSEA. The CDR3 spells CGAEGGHTDTQYF. As DNA, the CDR3 is TGCGGCGCCGAAGGGGGTCACACAGATACGCAGTATTTT.

Details on this clonotype: A junction boundary mismatches the germline segment, possibly from a read error. The V call is TRBV6-5, the J call TRBJ1-2; D is possibly TRBD1 (6 bases). The germline CDR1 and CDR2 sequences are MNHEY and SVGAGI. The CDR3 sequence is 15 residues long. CDR3: CASGIGQRNDYGFTF. As DNA, the CDR3 is TGTGCCAGCGGAATCGGACAGCGGAATGACTATGGCTTCACATTC.

The rearrangement joins TRBV28 to TRBJ2-1; 10 nucleotides agree with TRBD2. CDR3 length: 15 amino acids. The germline gives CDR1 MDHEN, CDR2 SYDVKM. The V segment lost 3 bases and the J segment 9 bases; nucleotides outside the gene matches: 8. The chain's CDR3 is CASSFILAGASEQFF. The CDR3 bases are TGTGCCAGCAGTTTTATCCTAGCGGGAGCTAGTGAGCAGTTCTTC.

Remarks on this clonotype: One junction end disagrees with the germline gene, perhaps due to a read error. V gene TRBV11-1 combines with J gene TRBJ2-1, with D hard to call. This CDR3 contains 12 residues. Germline CDR1 reads SGHAT; CDR2 reads FQDESV (reference sequence). The chain's CDR3 is CPSSEVVGKQFF. The CDR3 DNA sequence: TGTCCCAGCAGCGAGGTAGTGGGTAAGCAGTTCTTC.

The V gene is TRBV5-1, the J gene TRBJ2-7, with 11 nucleotides matching TRBD1. In germline, CDR1 is SGHRS, CDR2 YFSETQ. The V gene end was trimmed by 4 bases and the J gene end by 3 bases; junction bases not matched to a gene: 9. The CDR3 sequence is 16 residues long. The CDR3 loop is CASSPSRDRGFYEQYF. For the CDR3, the DNA is TGCGCCAGCAGCCCGAGTCGGGACAGGGGGTTCTACGAGCAGTACTTC. Full variable domain (remainder filled in from reference TRBV5-1 and TRBJ2-7): KAGVTQTPRYLIKTRGQQVTLSCSPISGHRSVSWYQQTPGQGLQFLFEYFSETQRNKGNFPGRFSGRQFSNSRSEMNVSTLELGDSALYLCASSPSRDRGFYEQYFGPGTRLTVT.